The clone carrying this T cell receptor (beta chain) has just a few counts. Its antigen remains unidentified. This sample also contains other DNA sequences that code for the same CDR3. The CDR3 runs to 13 residues. With 3 bases removed from V and 7 bases from J, the gap between germline ends came to 10 bases. CDR1 is MDHEN, CDR2 SYDVKM, per germline. Sequencing templates came from extracted RNA that was reverse transcribed into cDNA. Clones were read by immunoSEQ multiplex PCR, and TCRdb kept only the in-frame ones, dropping some. The table shows about 82,000 clones, with roughly 47% occurring only once. The sample is drawn from a study of CD8+ T cells in alopecia areata. General study points: Scalp sequencing also captures normal skin's resident alphabeta T cells.

The receptor was derived from a human donor with alopecia areata. V and J are TRBV28 and TRBJ2-1; possibly TRBD1 for D (5 bases). Sequences were obtained from NKG2D-high CD8+ T cells sorted from blood. The CDR3 nucleotides are TGTGCCAGCAGTTTGGCAGGGCCGAATGAGCAGTTCTTC. Translating it yields CASSLAGPNEQFF.